This TCR beta chain emerged from a study of T-cell reconstitution after alpha-beta-depleted transplantation in children. Unique molecular identifiers were incorporated when the TCRbeta library was constructed. One entry per CDR3 protein, called by TCRdb with MiXCR from the PCR reads. The data show about 500,000 distinct CDR3 sequences, with 32% seen just once and more than 2% held by the top ten. CDR3 length equals 15 residues. Germline values: CDR1 SQVTM, CDR2 ANQGSEA. The V and J ends lost 7 bases and 0 bases respectively, with 13 bases between them. This clonotype was seen a few times. The clonotype comes from a human donor who donated a stem cell graft to a child with aplastic anemia. This chain joins TRBV29-1 and TRBJ2-6; possible D gene TRBD2, 6 bases. Sequences were derived from PBMCs from the stem cell graft donor, sampled from the stem cell graft. The CDR3 DNA is TGCAGCGCTCTCGGGGGAAACTCTGGGGCCAACGTCCTGACTTTC. This gives the protein CSALGGNSGANVLTF.